This T cell receptor (beta chain) emerged from a study of response to subunit inactivated influenza vaccine. Study-wide results and caveats: Few additional T cells are recruited per seasonal influenza vaccination, authors suggested.

The CDR3 runs to 16 residues. The V and J ends lost 0 bases and 8 bases respectively, with 14 bases between them. The germline V gene encodes CDR1 LGHNA and CDR2 YSLEER. TCRdb passed the RT-PCR reads through MiXCR, listing each CDR3 protein once. Found here are 150,000 to 200,000 distinct CDR3 sequences, about 11% of them singletons; the top ten hold over 10%. Worth noting for this clonotype: Its target is not known.

The TCR was taken from a man in his fifties who received an inactivated influenza vaccine. Sequencing was performed on non-naive T cells sorted from PBMCs, taken about 40 days after vaccination. The chain couples TRBV4-3 to TRBJ1-6; D unclear. The CDR3 region is CASSQDPPGGHSPLHF. In nucleotides, the CDR3 is TGCGCCAGCAGCCAAGATCCCCCGGGAGGGCATTCACCCCTCCACTTT.